This TCR beta chain was sequenced in a study of cytomegalovirus exposure and HLA in healthy donors. Findings and caveats of the study: For presence/absence analyses, sequencing depth was assumed to be roughly uniform across donors. The authors later found TCR association rates varying by HLA locus, with DRB1 most and HLA-C fewest. A missense DCLRE1C variant was associated with V- and J-gene trimming of TCR beta chains in a later analysis, and an independent cohort replicated the association.

About this clone: Its target is unknown.

PCR employed 60 Vbeta and 13 Jbeta primers. Assay: immunoSEQ multiplex PCR; the TCRdb copy retains only in-frame clones and omits some. Altogether about 85,000 clones are present, about 70% being singletons, with the ten largest covering 2.1%. Unrecorded immune exposure was likely among donors, who were nominally healthy when sampled. CDR1 and CDR2 (germline): MNHNY, SVGAGI (reference sequence). This CDR3 is built from 16 residues. The V end was cut by 0 bases, the J end by 4 bases, with 13 bases between. This chain joins TRBV6-6 and TRBJ1-5; D is unclear. The specimen sequenced was PBMCs. This clonotype originated in a man in his thirties or forties in good health and CMV-seronegative. CDR3 amino acids: CASSYSILGGNQPQHF. The CDR3 nucleotides are TGTGCCAGCAGTTACTCGATCTTGGGCGGGAATCAGCCCCAGCATTTT.